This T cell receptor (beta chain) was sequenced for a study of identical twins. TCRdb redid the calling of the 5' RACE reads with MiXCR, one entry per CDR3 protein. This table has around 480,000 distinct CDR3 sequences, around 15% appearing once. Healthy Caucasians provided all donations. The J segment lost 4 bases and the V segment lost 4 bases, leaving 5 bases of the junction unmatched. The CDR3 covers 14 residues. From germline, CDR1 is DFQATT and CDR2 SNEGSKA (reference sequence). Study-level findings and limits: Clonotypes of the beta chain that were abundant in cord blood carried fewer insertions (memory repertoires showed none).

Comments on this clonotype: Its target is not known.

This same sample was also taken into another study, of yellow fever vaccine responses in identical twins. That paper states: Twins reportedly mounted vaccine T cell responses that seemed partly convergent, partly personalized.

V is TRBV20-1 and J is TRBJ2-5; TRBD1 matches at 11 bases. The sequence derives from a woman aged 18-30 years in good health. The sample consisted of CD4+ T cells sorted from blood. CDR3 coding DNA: TGCAGTGCTACTCGGACAGGGGGCACAGAGACCCAGTACTTC. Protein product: CSATRTGGTETQYF.